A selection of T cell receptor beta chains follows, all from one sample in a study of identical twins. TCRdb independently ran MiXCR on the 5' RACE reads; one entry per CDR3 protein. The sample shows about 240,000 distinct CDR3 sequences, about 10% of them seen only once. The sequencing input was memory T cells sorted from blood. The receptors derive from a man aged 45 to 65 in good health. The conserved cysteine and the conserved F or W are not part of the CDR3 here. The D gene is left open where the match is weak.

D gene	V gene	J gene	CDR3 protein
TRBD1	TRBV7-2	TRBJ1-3	ASSSQPRQGLTIY
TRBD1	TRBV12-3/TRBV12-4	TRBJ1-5	ASSSGGRNQPQH
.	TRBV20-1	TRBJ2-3	SARAQSRSTDTQY
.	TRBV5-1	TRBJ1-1	ASSLGLGTEAF
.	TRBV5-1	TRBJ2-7	ASSPTAGSYEQY
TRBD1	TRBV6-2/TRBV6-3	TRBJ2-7	ASSYAGQVHPYEQY
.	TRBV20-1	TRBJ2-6	SARETGANVLT
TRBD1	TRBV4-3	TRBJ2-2	ASSQSWTGHTGELF
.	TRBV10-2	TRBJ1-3	ASSESPVTGNTIY
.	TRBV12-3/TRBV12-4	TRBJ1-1	ASSPPGGGWTEAF
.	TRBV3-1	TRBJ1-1	ASGRASGAF
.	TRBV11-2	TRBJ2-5	ASSLDTVQETQY
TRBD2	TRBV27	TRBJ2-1	ASSLWVAGVDNEQF
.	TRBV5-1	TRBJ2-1	ASIRDSTYNEQF
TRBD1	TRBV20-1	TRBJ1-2	SARTQGNYGYT
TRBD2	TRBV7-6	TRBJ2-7	ASSSSGLAGTKAYEQY
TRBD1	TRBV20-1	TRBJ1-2	SAYKTGNYGYT
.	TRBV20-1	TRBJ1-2	SARDPIGGSNYGYT
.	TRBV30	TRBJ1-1	AWSDQVGTEAF
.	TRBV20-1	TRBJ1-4	SARNGQREKLF
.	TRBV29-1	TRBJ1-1	SVEPGSEAF
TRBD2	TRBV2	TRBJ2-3	ASSLTSGTDTQY
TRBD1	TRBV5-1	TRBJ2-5	ASSEGQGGTQY
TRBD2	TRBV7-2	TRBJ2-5	ASSLPSGSQETQY
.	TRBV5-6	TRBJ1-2	ASSLANGGTNYGYT
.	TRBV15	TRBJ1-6	ATSRGGGTQNSPLH
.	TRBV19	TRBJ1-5	ASRGREYSNQPQH
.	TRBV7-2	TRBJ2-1	ASSFKWYNEQF
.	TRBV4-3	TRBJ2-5	ASSQDLRVWETQY
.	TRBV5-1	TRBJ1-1	ASSLEVTGAEAF
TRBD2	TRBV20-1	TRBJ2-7	SVPTSGSYEQY
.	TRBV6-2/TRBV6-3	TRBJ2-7	ASSSRHRNNEQY
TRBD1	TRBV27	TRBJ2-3	ASRLQGQSSTDTQY
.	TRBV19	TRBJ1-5	ASKTGEDQPQH
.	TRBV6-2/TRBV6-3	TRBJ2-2	ASRGRLNTGELF
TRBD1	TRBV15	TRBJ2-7	ATSRDKKGAGYEQY
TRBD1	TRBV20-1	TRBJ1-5	SARDRTGGQPQH
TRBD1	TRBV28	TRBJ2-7	ASRTHRGYEQY
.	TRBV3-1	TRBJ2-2	ASSQGGITGELF
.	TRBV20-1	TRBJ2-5	SAKGGSGRIETQY
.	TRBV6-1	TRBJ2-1	ATLSQGMYEQF
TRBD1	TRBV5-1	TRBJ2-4	ASSLTDRENIQY
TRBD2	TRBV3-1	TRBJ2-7	ASSQEVTLAGALGEQY
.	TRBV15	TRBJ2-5	ATSTYRETQY
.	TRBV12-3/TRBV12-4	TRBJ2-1	ASSRGAGVRYNEQF
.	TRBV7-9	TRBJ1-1	ASSRTAMNTEAF
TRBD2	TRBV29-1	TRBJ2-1	SVTSGGVNEQF
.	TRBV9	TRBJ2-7	ASSVAPGVVHEQY
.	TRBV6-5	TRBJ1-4	ASRYIGRNNEKLF
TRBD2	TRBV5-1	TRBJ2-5	ASSLGTSGGTQETQY
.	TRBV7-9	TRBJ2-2	ASSSRTRGAGELF
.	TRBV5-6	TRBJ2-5	ASSVHLETQY
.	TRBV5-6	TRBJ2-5	ASSVGTESYQTQY
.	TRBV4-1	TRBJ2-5	ASSQSGWLAQETQY
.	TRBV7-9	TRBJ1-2	ASSLGVAWGANYGYT
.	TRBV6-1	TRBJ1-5	ASSPWTDNQPQH
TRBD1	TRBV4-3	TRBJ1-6	ASSLQGVANSPLH
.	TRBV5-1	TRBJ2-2	ASSPPTGELF